These 6 T cell receptor beta chains share one sample of origin, sequenced in a study of T-cell memory formation after mild COVID-19. TCRdb redid the calling of the 5' RACE reads with MiXCR, one entry per CDR3 protein. Among some 440,000 distinct CDR3 sequences listed, 20% to 30% were seen once. Sequencing used PBMCs or a T cell subset sorted from them (not recorded which). The origin of the receptors is an adult woman who had mild COVID-19 (a few samples of this study predate the infection). Cell type and time point are not known.

For this clonotype: Just one base apart from a much larger clone, this may be a read error. The chain joins TRBV7-9 to TRBJ2-3; D might be TRBD2 (5 bases). Trimming took 4 bases from V and 4 from J, leaving 12 bases between them. The V gene's germline CDR1 is SEHNR and CDR2 FQNEAQ (reference sequence). This CDR3 has 14 residues. The CDR3 bases are TGTGCCAGCAGCTCCTCCCCGAGGGCAGATACGCAGTATTTT. This gives the protein CASSSSPRADTQYF. Combining the CDR3 with reference TRBV7-9 and TRBJ2-3 gives the whole variable domain DTGVSQNPRHKITKRGQNVTFRCDPISEHNRLYWYRQTLGQGPEFLTYFQNEAQLEKSRLLSDRFSAERPKGSFSTLEIQRTEQGDSAMYLCASSSSPRADTQYFGPGTRLTVL.

This clonotype showed up just a few times. The rearrangement joins TRBV12-3 or TRBV12-4 to TRBJ2-2; D might be TRBD1 (5 bases). This CDR3 has 13 residues. V shed 6 bases and J shed 7 bases, with 12 bases lying between them. As DNA, the CDR3 is TGTGCCAGCAGAACTCAGGGCGACGGGGAGCTGTTTTTT. Protein product: CASRTQGDGELFF.

V and J are TRBV2 and TRBJ2-1, with D tentatively TRBD2 (5 bases). In germline, CDR1 is SNHLY, CDR2 FYNNEI. CDR3 size: 16 residues. Trimming took 5 bases from V and 0 from J, leaving 14 bases between them. In nucleotides, the CDR3 is TGTGCCAGCAGTCGAAATATAGCGTCCTCCTACAATGAGCAGTTCTTC. Its translation is CASSRNIASSYNEQFF.

The V call is TRBV7-7, the J call TRBJ2-3, with 7 positions matching TRBD2. This CDR3 contains 15 residues. V dropped 1 base and J dropped 2; count of bases not matched to a gene: 3. Germline assignment: CDR1 SSHAT and CDR2 FNYEAQ (reference sequence). CDR3 DNA: TGTGCCAGCAGCTTAGGAACTAGCGCCACAGATACGCAGTATTTT. Translated: CASSLGTSATDTQYF.

J is TRBJ2-2 and V is TRBV25-1; 8 bases fit TRBD1. Germline-derived CDR1 and CDR2 are MGHDK and SYGVNS. V lost 2 bases to trimming and J lost 3 bases; unmatched junction nucleotides: 8. This CDR3 comprises 17 residues. The CDR3 sequence is CASSEITPGGYTGELFF. In DNA, the CDR3 is TGTGCCAGCAGTGAAATAACGCCAGGGGGCTACACCGGGGAGCTGTTTTTT.

The gene calls are TRBV20-1 and TRBJ1-2, with D hard to call. V lost 3 bases and J 8 bases, leaving 16 bases between the germline ends. The V gene's germline CDR1 is DFQATT and CDR2 SNEGSKA (reference sequence). This CDR3 contains 13 residues. In DNA form, the CDR3 reads TGCAGTGCTAGTGTATCTGGGGTTGGCGGCTACACCTTC. This translates into CSASVSGVGGYTF.